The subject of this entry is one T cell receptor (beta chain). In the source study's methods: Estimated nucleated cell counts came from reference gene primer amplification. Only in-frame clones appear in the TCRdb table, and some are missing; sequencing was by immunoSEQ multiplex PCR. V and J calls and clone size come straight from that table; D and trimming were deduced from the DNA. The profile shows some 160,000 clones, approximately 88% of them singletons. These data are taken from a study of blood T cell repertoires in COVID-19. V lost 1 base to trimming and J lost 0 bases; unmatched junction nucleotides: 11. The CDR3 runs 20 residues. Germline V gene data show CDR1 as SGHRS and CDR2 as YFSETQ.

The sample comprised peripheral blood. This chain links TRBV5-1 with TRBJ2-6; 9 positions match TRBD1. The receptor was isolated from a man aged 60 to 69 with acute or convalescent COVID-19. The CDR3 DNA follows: TGCGCCAGCAGCTTGCGACCGGGACAGGGAGGAACCTCTGGGGCCAACGTCCTGACTTTC. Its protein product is CASSLRPGQGGTSGANVLTF. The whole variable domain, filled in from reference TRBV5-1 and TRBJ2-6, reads KAGVTQTPRYLIKTRGQQVTLSCSPISGHRSVSWYQQTPGQGLQFLFEYFSETQRNKGNFPGRFSGRQFSNSRSEMNVSTLELGDSALYLCASSLRPGQGGTSGANVLTFGAGSRLTVL.